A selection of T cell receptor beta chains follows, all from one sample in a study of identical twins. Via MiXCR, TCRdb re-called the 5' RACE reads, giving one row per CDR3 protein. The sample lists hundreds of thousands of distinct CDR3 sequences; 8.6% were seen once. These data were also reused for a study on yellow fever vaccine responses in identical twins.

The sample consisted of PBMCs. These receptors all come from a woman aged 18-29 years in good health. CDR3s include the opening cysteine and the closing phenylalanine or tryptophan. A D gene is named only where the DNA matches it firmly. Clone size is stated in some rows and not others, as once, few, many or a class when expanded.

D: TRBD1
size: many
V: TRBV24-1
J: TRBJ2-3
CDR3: CATSDLGTDTDTQYF
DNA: TGTGCCACCAGTGATTTGGGGACAGACACAGATACGCAGTATTTT

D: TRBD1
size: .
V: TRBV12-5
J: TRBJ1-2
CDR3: CASGAETGAYGYTF
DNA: TGTGCTAGTGGTGCCGAAACAGGGGCCTATGGCTACACCTTC

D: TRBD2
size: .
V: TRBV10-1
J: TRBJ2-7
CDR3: CAGTSVSSYEQYF
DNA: TGCGCCGGCACTAGCGTTAGCTCCTACGAGCAGTACTTC

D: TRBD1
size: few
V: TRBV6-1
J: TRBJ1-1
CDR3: CAIKGTGDTEAFF
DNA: TGTGCCATCAAGGGGACAGGGGACACTGAAGCTTTCTTT

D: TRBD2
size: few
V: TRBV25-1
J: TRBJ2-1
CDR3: CASSVMGEGSGSYNEQFF
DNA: TGTGCCAGCAGTGTAATGGGGGAGGGTAGCGGCTCCTACAATGAGCAGTTCTTC

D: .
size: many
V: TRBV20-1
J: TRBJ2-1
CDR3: CSARDLGGGISYNEQFF
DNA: TGCAGTGCTAGAGATCTTGGGGGCGGGATCTCCTACAATGAGCAGTTCTTC

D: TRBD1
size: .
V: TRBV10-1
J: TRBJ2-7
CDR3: CASSDLGTASYEQYF
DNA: TGCGCCAGCAGTGACCTCGGGACAGCCTCCTACGAGCAGTACTTC

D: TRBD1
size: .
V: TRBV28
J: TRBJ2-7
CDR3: CASSTPGTGRSYEQYF
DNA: TGTGCCAGCAGCACCCCCGGGACAGGTCGCTCCTACGAGCAGTACTTC

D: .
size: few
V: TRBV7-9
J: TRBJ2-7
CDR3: CASSPRGPSDEQYF
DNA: TGTGCCAGCAGCCCAAGAGGGCCTAGCGACGAGCAGTACTTC

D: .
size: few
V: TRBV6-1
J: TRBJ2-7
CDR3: CASSTHRRGSYEQYF
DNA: TGTGCCAGCAGCACCCACCGGCGAGGCTCCTACGAGCAGTACTTC

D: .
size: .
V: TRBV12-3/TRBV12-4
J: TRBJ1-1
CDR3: CASFHGGGREAFF
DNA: TGTGCCAGCTTTCACGGCGGAGGCCGCGAAGCTTTCTTT

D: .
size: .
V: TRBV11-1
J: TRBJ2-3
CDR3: CASSPSGGAGQDTDTQYF
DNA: TGTGCCAGCAGCCCGAGTGGAGGTGCGGGACAAGACACAGATACGCAGTATTTT

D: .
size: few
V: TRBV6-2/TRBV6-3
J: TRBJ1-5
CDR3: CASRIQDSNQPQHF
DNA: TGTGCCAGCAGAATACAGGATAGCAATCAGCCCCAGCATTTT

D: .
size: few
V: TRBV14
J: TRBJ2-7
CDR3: CASSLLEHYEQYF
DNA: TGTGCCAGCAGCCTCCTCGAACACTACGAGCAGTACTTC

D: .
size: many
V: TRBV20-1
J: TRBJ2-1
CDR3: CRATSYNEQFF
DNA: TGCAGGGCCACATCCTACAATGAGCAGTTCTTC

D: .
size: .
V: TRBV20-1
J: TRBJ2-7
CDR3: CSASAGNYEQYF
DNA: TGCAGTGCTAGCGCTGGGAACTACGAGCAGTACTTC

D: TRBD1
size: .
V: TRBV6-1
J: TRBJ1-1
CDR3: CASRSITGVAPMNTEAFF
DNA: TGTGCCAGCAGGTCTATAACAGGGGTCGCTCCGATGAACACTGAAGCTTTCTTT

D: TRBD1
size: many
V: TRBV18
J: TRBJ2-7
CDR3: CASSPTGSSSYEQYF
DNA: TGTGCCAGCTCGCCGACAGGGTCCTCCTCCTACGAGCAGTACTTC

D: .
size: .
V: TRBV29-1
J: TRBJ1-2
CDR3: CSVEGSRGDLRYGYTF
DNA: TGCAGCGTTGAAGGTAGCAGGGGTGATCTGCGCTATGGCTACACCTTC

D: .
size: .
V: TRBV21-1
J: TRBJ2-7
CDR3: CASSTHGLADAYEQYF
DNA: TGTGCCAGCAGCACCCACGGACTAGCGGACGCCTACGAGCAGTACTTC

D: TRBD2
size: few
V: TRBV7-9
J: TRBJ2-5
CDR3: CASSLEGLVSSPETQYF
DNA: TGTGCCAGCAGCTTAGAAGGACTAGTTTCTTCCCCAGAGACCCAGTACTTC

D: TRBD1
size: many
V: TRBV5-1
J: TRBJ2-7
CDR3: CASSAGQGWEQYF
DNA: TGCGCCAGCAGCGCCGGACAGGGCTGGGAGCAGTACTTC

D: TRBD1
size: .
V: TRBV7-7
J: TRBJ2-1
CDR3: CASSLGDRDRDEQFF
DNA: TGTGCTAGCAGCTTAGGGGATCGGGACAGGGATGAGCAGTTCTTC

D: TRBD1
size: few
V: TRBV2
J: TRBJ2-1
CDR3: CASSGGGTGGILGEQFF
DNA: TGTGCCAGCAGTGGAGGGGGGACAGGGGGGATTTTGGGCGAGCAGTTCTTC

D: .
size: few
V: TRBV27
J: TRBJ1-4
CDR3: CASRSEPAATNEKLFF
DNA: TGTGCCAGTAGGTCAGAGCCCGCTGCAACTAATGAAAAACTGTTTTTT

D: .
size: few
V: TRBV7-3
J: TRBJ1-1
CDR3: CASSLPQGTNTEAFF
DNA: TGTGCCAGCAGCCTCCCTCAGGGCACGAACACTGAAGCTTTCTTT

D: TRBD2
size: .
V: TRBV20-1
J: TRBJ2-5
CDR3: CSARDRSSGETQYF
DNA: TGCAGTGCTAGAGATCGCTCTAGCGGAGAGACCCAGTACTTC

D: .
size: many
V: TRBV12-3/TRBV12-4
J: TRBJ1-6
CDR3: CASSLKGSPLHF
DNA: TGTGCCAGCAGTTTAAAGGGTTCACCCCTCCACTTT

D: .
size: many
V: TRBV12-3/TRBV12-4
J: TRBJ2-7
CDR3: CASSPSTRNYEQYF
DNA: TGTGCCAGCAGTCCATCGACAAGAAACTACGAGCAGTACTTC

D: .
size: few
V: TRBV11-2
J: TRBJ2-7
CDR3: CASSSPVRTRDYSYEQYF
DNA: TGTGCCAGCAGCAGCCCAGTTCGGACGAGGGATTATTCCTACGAGCAGTACTTC

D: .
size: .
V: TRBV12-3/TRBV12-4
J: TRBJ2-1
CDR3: CATNSPGEGSYNEQFF
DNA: TGTGCCACCAACAGCCCAGGTGAGGGCTCCTACAATGAGCAGTTCTTC

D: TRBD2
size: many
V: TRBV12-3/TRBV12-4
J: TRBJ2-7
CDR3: CASSSKAGGPHEQYF
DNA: TGTGCCAGCAGTTCTAAAGCGGGAGGGCCCCACGAGCAGTACTTC

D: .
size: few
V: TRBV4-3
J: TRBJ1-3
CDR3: CASSQDFAGRSGNTIYF
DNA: TGCGCCAGCAGCCAAGACTTCGCCGGACGCTCTGGAAACACCATATATTTT

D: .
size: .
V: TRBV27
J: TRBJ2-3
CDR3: CASSPVVSTDTQYF
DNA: TGTGCCAGCAGTCCGGTAGTATCGACAGATACGCAGTATTTT

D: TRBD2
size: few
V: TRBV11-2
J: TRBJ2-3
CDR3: CASSLDKAGVPDTQYF
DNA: TGTGCCAGCAGCTTAGACAAAGCGGGAGTTCCAGATACGCAGTATTTT

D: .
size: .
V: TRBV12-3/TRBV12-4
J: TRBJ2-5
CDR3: CASSLIEETKYF
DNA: TGTGCCAGCAGTTTAATTGAGGAGACCAAGTACTTC

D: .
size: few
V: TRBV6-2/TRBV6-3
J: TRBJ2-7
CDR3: CASSLDTSYEQYF
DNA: TGTGCCAGCAGTCTTGACACCTCCTACGAGCAGTACTTC

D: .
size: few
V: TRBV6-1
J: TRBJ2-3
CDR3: CASSRLTGFQTDTQYF
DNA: TGTGCCAGCAGCCGACTGACAGGTTTCCAAACAGATACGCAGTATTTT

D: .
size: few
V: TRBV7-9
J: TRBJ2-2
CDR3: CASSRVVDTGELFF
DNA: TGTGCCAGCAGCCGCGTTGTTGACACCGGGGAGCTGTTTTTT

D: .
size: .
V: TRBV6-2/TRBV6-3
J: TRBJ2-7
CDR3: CASSYFADTSYEQYF
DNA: TGTGCCAGCAGTTACTTCGCGGACACATCCTACGAGCAGTACTTC

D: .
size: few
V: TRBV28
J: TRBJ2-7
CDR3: CASSFYFYEQYF
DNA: TGTGCCAGCAGTTTCTACTTCTACGAGCAGTACTTC

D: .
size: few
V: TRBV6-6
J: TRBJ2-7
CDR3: CASTLLPAYEQYF
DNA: TGTGCCAGCACGCTACTCCCAGCTTACGAGCAGTACTTC

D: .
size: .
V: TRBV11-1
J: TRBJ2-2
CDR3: CASSLPSKKGSTGELFF
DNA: TGTGCCAGCAGCTTACCCAGCAAAAAGGGGAGCACCGGGGAGCTGTTTTTT

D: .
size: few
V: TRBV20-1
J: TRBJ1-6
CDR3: CSAAGTAYNSPLHF
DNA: TGCAGTGCCGCTGGGACGGCTTATAATTCACCCCTCCACTTT

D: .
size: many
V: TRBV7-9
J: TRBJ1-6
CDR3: CASSPLGGYGSPLHF
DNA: TGTGCCAGCAGCCCCCTCGGGGGGTACGGTTCACCCCTCCACTTT

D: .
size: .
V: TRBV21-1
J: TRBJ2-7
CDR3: CASSKFEPGVSYEQYF
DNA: TGTGCCAGCAGCAAATTCGAGCCGGGAGTCTCCTACGAGCAGTACTTC

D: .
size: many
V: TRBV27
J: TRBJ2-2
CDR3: CASSLIGGTGELFF
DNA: TGTGCCAGCAGTTTGATAGGGGGCACCGGGGAGCTGTTTTTT

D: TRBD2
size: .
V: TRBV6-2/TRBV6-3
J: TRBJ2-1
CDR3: CASIEYRRLAGPPHGEQFF
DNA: TGTGCCAGCATCGAATACCGAAGACTAGCGGGACCTCCTCACGGTGAGCAGTTCTTC

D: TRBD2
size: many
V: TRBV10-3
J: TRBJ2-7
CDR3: CAIGLAGSGEQYF
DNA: TGTGCCATAGGACTAGCGGGTTCGGGCGAGCAGTACTTC

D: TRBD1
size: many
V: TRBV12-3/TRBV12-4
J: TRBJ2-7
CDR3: CASSPRTGGDEQYF
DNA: TGTGCCAGCAGTCCGAGAACAGGGGGCGACGAGCAGTACTTC